This record covers a single T cell receptor (beta chain). This clone's antigen is unknown. Per-nucleotide qualities are absent, and no much larger clonotype sits a single base away. CDR1 and CDR2 are drawn from the germline V gene (reference sequence): GTSNPN, SVGIG. V is pared back by 0 bases and J by 0 bases, with 9 bases lying between the germline termini. CDR3 length: 14 amino acids, cysteine to phenylalanine. Of the read, only the CDR3 DNA is kept; its 42 bases are in frame from base 1. The receptor library was made with the immunoSEQ multiplex PCR assay. Deep sequencing of rearranged TCR beta loci, alongside multiparametric flow cytometry, was used to profile T cell repertoires. The table comes from immuneACCESS by way of TCRdb, which keeps in-frame sequences with V and J called. Part of the clones is missing from these tables; in studies checked, under half for an unresolved V gene and the rest for unknown reasons. Present in this sample are some 40,000 clones, about 82% of which were seen just once. The ten largest clones add up to about 9.4% of the sample.

The data originate from a study of lymphopenia after photon versus proton radiotherapy (dated by TCRdb to between 2018 and 2021). Looking at the study overall: The study compared the immunological effects of photon versus proton radiation therapy in patients with gastrointestinal tumors who developed high-grade lymphopenia. The cohort included more than 15 patients with gastrointestinal tumors who developed lymphopenia after receiving either photon or proton therapy. The goal of the study was to describe how the two radiation modalities differ in their effects on the immune system.

Overall study results and their limits: The survival association was examined only in patients who died, and the authors described better survival with proton therapy as a possibility, not as a demonstrated result. Across the cohort, among patients who died, a greater drop in TCR diversity after the nadir was inversely correlated with overall survival time. After the lymphocyte count nadir, repertoires from photon-treated patients showed oligoclonal expansion, particularly of CD8+ Temra cells, and this expansion drove the decline in diversity. During treatment, patients who received photon therapy lost naive T cells and TCR diversity and gained effector/memory populations, whereas patients who received proton therapy remained relatively stable.

This receptor chain uses TRBV30 and TRBJ2-7, with a tentative D gene TRBD2 over 6 matching bases. The source of this sequence is a woman in her 70s with pancreatic cancer. Some clones in this sample may be carry-over from other donors' samples. The sequencing here drew on peripheral blood, taken from a patient treated with proton-based radiotherapy. The DNA sequence is as follows: TGTGCCTGGAGTGTGGAGGGGCTCTCCTACGAGCAGTACTTC. This codes for CAWSVEGLSYEQYF. The CDR3, completed at both ends by the reference TRBV30 and TRBJ2-7 genes, gives the full variable domain SQTIHQWPATLVQPVGSPLSLECTVEGTSNPNLYWYRQAAGRGLQLLFYSVGIGQISSEVPQNLSASRPQDRQFILSSKKLLLSDSGFYLCAWSVEGLSYEQYFGPGTRLTVT.